The 14 T cell receptor beta chains in this list originate from one sample, sequenced in a study of cytomegalovirus exposure and HLA in healthy donors. PCR primers comprised 60 Vbeta and 13 Jbeta primers. TCRdb keeps only in-frame clones here, not all; method: immunoSEQ multiplex PCR. This table holds some 140,000 clones, approximately 77% found once. Sequencing was performed on PBMCs. These receptor sequences come from a man aged 25 to 40 in good health and CMV-seronegative.

This chain uses TRBV5-1 with TRBJ2-7, with D perhaps matching TRBD2 (5 bases). CDR1 is SGHRS, CDR2 YFSETQ, per germline. Trimming cost V 2 bases and J 7 bases, with 16 bases left between them. This CDR3 contains 14 residues. CDR3 region: CASSFAGVLAEQYF. In DNA, the CDR3 is TGCGCCAGCAGCTTCGCAGGAGTCTTAGCGGAGCAGTACTTC.

The J gene is TRBJ1-1, the V gene TRBV6-5; D not resolved. The CDR3 runs to 15 residues. V lost 4 bases and J lost 4, with 16 bases in between. Germline CDR1 and CDR2: MNHEY and SVGAGI. The CDR3, as DNA: TGTGCCAGCAGTTTAAGAGGGCAGACGACCACTGAAGCTTTCTTT. This sequence encodes CASSLRGQTTTEAFF.

This sequence joins TRBV4-1 and TRBJ2-2; D is possibly TRBD2 (6 bases). CDR1 and CDR2 (germline): MGHRA, YSYEKL. The CDR3 contains 13 residues. V was shortened by 4 bases and J by 6 bases, with 9 bases between the two germline ends. CDR3 sequence: CASSRREAGELFF. CDR3 in DNA: TGCGCCAGCAGCCGGCGGGAAGCCGGGGAGCTGTTTTTT.

In DNA form, the CDR3 reads TGTGCCATCAGTGGTTCAGGGGCGTATTACTCTGGGGCCAACGTCCTGACTTTC. Residues: CAISGSGAYYSGANVLTF. This chain uses TRBV10-3 with TRBJ2-6; tentative D call: TRBD1 (6 bases). Germline lookup yields CDR1 ENHRY and CDR2 SYGVKD. V lost 4 bases, J lost 0 bases, and 16 bases lay in between. The CDR3 runs to 18 residues.

The chain carries TRBV18 and TRBJ1-4; possible D gene TRBD1, 5 bases. The CDR3 runs 16 residues. Trimming removed 10 bases from V and 0 bases from J, with 18 bases in between. The germline gives CDR1 KGHSH, CDR2 LQKENI. CDR3 bases: TGTGCCACCAGGGTCGGTGACGCCTCAACTAATGAAAAACTGTTTTTT. This sequence encodes CATRVGDASTNEKLFF.

This chain links TRBV6-6 with TRBJ2-7; the match to TRBD1 covers 7 bases. Germline V gene data show CDR1 as MNHNY and CDR2 as SVGAGI (reference sequence). The trim removed 7 bases at V and 0 bases at J, leaving 6 bases unmatched. The CDR3 spans 14 residues. In DNA, the CDR3 is TGTGCCAGCACCCGGGACAGTACCTCCTACGAGCAGTACTTC. Encoded protein: CASTRDSTSYEQYF.

The chain has TRBV4-2 and TRBJ2-1; 7 nucleotides line up with TRBD2. After removal of 5 bases from V and 5 bases from J, the junction contained 12 bases not matched to a gene. Germline CDR1 is LGHNA and CDR2 is YNFKEQ. There are 16 residues in the CDR3. The CDR3 nucleotides are TGTGCCAGCAGCGCAAGACTAGCCAGCGGTGACAATGAGCAGTTCTTC. Residues: CASSARLASGDNEQFF.

Only one count was recorded for this clone. In DNA, the CDR3 is TGCGCCAGCAGCCAAGACTTCGGGCGGGAGGGCCGAGAGACCCAGTACTTC. It specifies CASSQDFGREGRETQYF. This chain joins TRBV4-1 and TRBJ2-5; 9 bases match TRBD2. From germline, CDR1 is MGHRA and CDR2 YSYEKL. J gave up 4 bases and V 0 bases, and 9 bases lay outside the gene matches. The CDR3 loop spans 17 amino acids.

This clone was found a few times. The chain combines TRBV9 with TRBJ2-2; no reliable D call. Germline CDR1 is SGDLS and CDR2 is YYNGEE. Trimming stripped 0 bases from V and 9 bases from J, with 9 bases between. The CDR3 extends over 13 amino acids. The CDR3 reads CASSVEVGRELFF. The CDR3 DNA reads TGTGCCAGCAGCGTAGAAGTGGGCAGGGAGCTGTTTTTT.

This chain links TRBV4-2 with TRBJ2-5, with TRBD2 identical over 9 bases. The CDR3 contains 15 residues. V was pared by 0 bases and J by 4 bases, with 3 bases of the junction left unmatched. CDR1 is LGHNA, CDR2 YNFKEQ, per germline. The CDR3 region has the DNA TGTGCCAGCAGCCAAGATATGCGGGGGGGAGAGACCCAGTACTTC. Its protein product is CASSQDMRGGETQYF.

The chain uses TRBV5-1 and TRBJ1-1, with D possibly being TRBD1 (6 bases). Germline values: CDR1 SGHRS, CDR2 YFSETQ. This CDR3 region has 14 residues. Trimming stripped 4 bases from V and 4 bases from J, with 14 bases between. In nucleotides, the CDR3 is TGCGCCAGCAGCCCTCGACAGGAAGTCACTGAAGCTTTCTTT. This translates into CASSPRQEVTEAFF.

The V gene is TRBV7-2, the J gene TRBJ2-5, with 11 nucleotides matching TRBD2. Germline CDR1 and CDR2: SGHTA and FQGNSA. V dropped 1 base and J dropped 4; count of bases not matched to a gene: 8. The CDR3 length is 17 residues. The CDR3 loop reads CASSLDLASGRRETQYF. CDR3 coding DNA: TGTGCCAGCAGCTTAGATTTGGCTAGCGGGAGGAGAGAGACCCAGTACTTC.

J is TRBJ2-3 and V is TRBV14; 7 nucleotides agree with TRBD2. CDR1 SGHDN and CDR2 FVKESK come from the germline V gene. The CDR3 is 16 amino acids. Losses at the gene ends were 2 bases for V and 0 bases for J; bases not matched to a gene: 5. The CDR3 DNA reads as TGTGCCAGCAGCCAACTGACTAGCAGTAGCACAGATACGCAGTATTTT. Translation: CASSQLTSSSTDTQYF.

The rearrangement joins TRBV9 to TRBJ2-7; no reliable D call. CDR1 and CDR2 (germline): SGDLS, YYNGEE. V lost 0 bases and J 3 bases, leaving 7 bases between the germline ends. This CDR3 contains 13 residues. The CDR3 reads CASSVGGIYEQYF. In DNA, the CDR3 is TGTGCCAGCAGCGTAGGCGGCATCTACGAGCAGTACTTC.